This T cell receptor (beta chain) derives from a study of cytomegalovirus exposure and HLA in healthy donors. Concerning this clone itself: Its antigen remains unknown.

V was cut by 1 base and J by 4 bases, with 17 bases left in between. From germline, CDR1 is MDHEN and CDR2 SYDVKM. This CDR3 comprises 17 residues. Use of 60 Vbeta and 13 Jbeta primers characterized the PCR. Sequenced by immunoSEQ multiplex PCR; TCRdb stores in-frame clones only, minus some. This table holds 150,000 to 200,000 clones, roughly four fifths found once. General observations from the study: Among CMV-associated TCR beta chains, most appeared HLA-restricted in a later analysis. For TCR beta chains, V- and J-gene trimming was later linked to a missense DCLRE1C variant.

What was sequenced was PBMCs. V and J are TRBV28 and TRBJ1-3; tentative D call: TRBD1 (5 bases). The sequence came from a woman in her thirties in good health and CMV-seropositive. CDR3 nucleotide sequence: TGTGCCAGCAGTTTATCGGGCCGACCGGGGGGGGGAAACACCATATATTTT. Its translation is CASSLSGRPGGGNTIYF.